This T cell receptor beta chain was sequenced for a study of blood T cell repertoires in COVID-19. Generated by immunoSEQ multiplex PCR, the TCRdb table keeps only in-frame clones and is missing some. The data hold approximately 390,000 clones, with approximately 91% observed a single time. The CDR3 has 15 amino acids. V gave up 5 bases and J gave up 0 bases, with 11 bases separating them. Germline lookup yields CDR1 SEHNR and CDR2 FQNEAQ (reference sequence). The TCR originated in a woman aged 35 to 49 with acute COVID-19. V gene TRBV7-9 combines with J gene TRBJ1-5; D remains unclear. Input material: PBMCs or T cells enriched from blood (not recorded which). The CDR3 DNA is TGTGCCAGCAGCCCGGCGGCCCTTAGCAATCAGCCCCAGCATTTT. It encodes CASSPAALSNQPQHF. Supplemented by reference TRBV7-9 and TRBJ1-5, the full variable domain reads DTGVSQNPRHKITKRGQNVTFRCDPISEHNRLYWYRQTLGQGPEFLTYFQNEAQLEKSRLLSDRFSAERPKGSFSTLEIQRTEQGDSAMYLCASSPAALSNQPQHFGDGTRLSIL.